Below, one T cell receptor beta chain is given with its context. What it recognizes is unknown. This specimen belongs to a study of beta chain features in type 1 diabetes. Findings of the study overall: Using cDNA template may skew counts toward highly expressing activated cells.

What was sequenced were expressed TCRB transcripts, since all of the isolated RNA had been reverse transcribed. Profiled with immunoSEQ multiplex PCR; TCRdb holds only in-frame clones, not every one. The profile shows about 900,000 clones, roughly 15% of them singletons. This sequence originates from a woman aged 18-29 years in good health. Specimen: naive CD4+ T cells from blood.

The DNA of the CDR3 is TGCAGCGTTGAGTCCGCTCTCGAGCAGTACTTC. Residues: CSVESALEQYF. The gene calls are TRBV29-1 and TRBJ2-7; D not certain. This CDR3 comprises 11 residues. Germline V gene sequence: CDR1 SQVTM, CDR2 ANQGSEA. Trimming took 3 bases from V and 6 from J, leaving 9 bases between them.